Shown below are 29 T cell receptor beta chains from a single sample sequenced in a study of early T cells in non-severe SARS-CoV-2 infection. TCRdb used MiXCR to reprocess the 5' RACE reads, holding one entry per CDR3 protein. The sample lists tens of thousands of distinct CDR3 sequences, around 12% occurring once. The material sequenced was whole blood, taken at baseline. The receptor set was obtained from an adult who was a healthcare worker with PCR-confirmed SARS-CoV-2 infection or an uninfected control (not recorded which).

In its sample, this clonotype was seen a few times. V and J are TRBV27 and TRBJ1-2; 7 bases map to TRBD1. Germline V gene data show CDR1 as MNHEY and CDR2 as SMNVEV (reference sequence). The V and J ends lost 5 bases and 6 bases, in that order; junction bases with no gene match: 15. The CDR3 runs 16 residues. The CDR3 nucleotides read TGTGCCAGCAGTCTCGCGACAGGGTCGGTTATACATGGCTACACCTTC. Protein sequence: CASSLATGSVIHGYTF.

The chain uses TRBV6-2 or TRBV6-3 and TRBJ2-5; D is undetermined. There are 13 residues in the CDR3. Germline V gene lookup returns CDR1 MNHEY and CDR2 SVGEGT. Between the trimmed V and J ends, which lost 10 bases and 4 bases, there was a span of 16 bases. As DNA, the CDR3 is TGTGCCACCGTCCCGGCGACCCCAGAGACCCAGTACTTC. Residues: CATVPATPETQYF.

This clonotype was observed a handful of times. The chain has TRBV6-2 or TRBV6-3 and TRBJ2-1, with TRBD1 as a possible D gene (6 bases). The V gene lost 1 base and the J gene lost 1 base, with 11 bases spanning the gap. The CDR3 is made up of 16 amino acids. CDR1 is MNHEY and CDR2 is SVGEGT in the germline V gene. CDR3 residues: CASSYYSGQSYNEQFF. As DNA, the CDR3 is TGTGCCAGCAGTTACTATTCGGGACAATCCTACAATGAGCAGTTCTTC.

This clonotype was recorded many times. The gene calls are TRBV20-1 and TRBJ1-1, with D uncertain. The CDR3 is 13 residues long. CDR1 and CDR2 from the germline V gene are DFQATT and SNEGSKA (reference sequence). V shed 1 base and J shed 3 bases, with 9 bases lying between them. CDR3 protein: CSARADPDTEAFF. The CDR3 DNA follows: TGCAGTGCTAGAGCAGATCCTGACACTGAAGCTTTCTTT.

This clonotype showed up just a few times. The gene calls are TRBV28 and TRBJ2-1, with D maybe TRBD2 (5 bases). V lost 4 bases and J lost 5, with 21 bases in between. The CDR3 loop spans 17 amino acids. Germline CDR1 is MDHEN and CDR2 is SYDVKM. The CDR3 sequence is CASSSSTRRWRNNEQFF. The CDR3 DNA follows: TGTGCCAGCAGTTCCTCCACAAGACGTTGGAGGAACAATGAGCAGTTCTTC.

This clonotype was observed at least ten times. The chain combines TRBV3-1 with TRBJ2-3, with TRBD2 identical over 12 bases. V lost 4 bases, J lost 3 bases, and 2 bases stayed unmatched. CDR3 length: 15 residues. Germline V CDR1 and CDR2: LGHDT, YNNKEL (reference sequence). The CDR3 loop is CASSPGLAGTDTQYF. CDR3 in DNA: TGTGCCAGCAGCCCCGGACTAGCGGGGACAGATACGCAGTATTTT.

This clonotype has just a few counts. V and J are TRBV11-2 and TRBJ1-4; a weak D match, TRBD1 (5 bases). The CDR3 sequence is 14 residues long. Germline values: CDR1 SGHAT, CDR2 FQNNGV. V lost 5 bases and J lost 8, with 15 bases in between. In DNA form, the CDR3 reads TGTGCCAGCAGCCGCCCAGGGAGGAGAGAAAAACTGTTTTTT. It translates to CASSRPGRREKLFF.

This clonotype was picked up a small number of times. This rearrangement joins TRBV9 to TRBJ2-1; weak D call: TRBD1 (6 bases). Germline CDR1 is SGDLS and CDR2 is YYNGEE. With 3 bases removed from V and 11 bases from J, the gap between germline ends came to 21 bases. The CDR3 runs to 15 residues. CDR3: CASSAEGEATGKQFF. CDR3 in DNA: TGTGCCAGCAGCGCCGAGGGGGAAGCTACAGGAAAGCAGTTCTTC.

The V and J genes are TRBV30 and TRBJ1-2, with TRBD1 matching over 10 bases. The CDR3 extends over 16 amino acids. Germline-derived CDR1 and CDR2 are GTSNPN and SVGIG (reference sequence). J was trimmed by 8 bases and V by 4 bases; bases with no gene match: 16. In nucleotides, the CDR3 is TGTGCCTGGACCTCCTCCCTGGGACAGGGGAGGGAAGGCTACACCTTC. Amino acid sequence: CAWTSSLGQGREGYTF.

This clonotype came up a few times. The chain is built from TRBV10-3 and TRBJ2-7, with D unclear. The germline gives CDR1 ENHRY, CDR2 SYGVKD. Trimming took off 2 bases at V and 2 bases at J, with 7 bases between the two ends. This CDR3 contains 13 residues. The CDR3 DNA is TGTGCCATCAGTGAGGACTGGCCCTACGAGCAGTACTTC. This codes for CAISEDWPYEQYF.

The DNA for the CDR3 is TGTGCCAGTAGTATTTCGGGACTAGCGGAATACAATGAGCAGTTCTTC. Protein: CASSISGLAEYNEQFF. V gene TRBV19 combines with J gene TRBJ2-1; 11 positions agree with TRBD2. V shed 3 bases, J shed 4 bases, and the junction held 5 bases outside the gene matches. Germline V gene data show CDR1 as LNHDA and CDR2 as SQIVND (reference sequence). The CDR3 consists of 16 residues.

This clonotype appeared many times. The chain carries TRBV7-9 and TRBJ1-3; D unclear. Per the germline V gene, CDR1 is SEHNR and CDR2 is FQNEAQ (reference sequence). Trimming shortened V by 5 bases and J by 11 bases, and 19 bases separated the two germline ends. The CDR3 consists of 14 residues. The DNA for the CDR3 is TGTGCCAGCAGCGTAGTCGGGAGCGTAGAAGCCATATATTTT. As protein: CASSVVGSVEAIYF.

This clonotype was observed once. Here the CDR3 DNA reads TGTGCCAGCAGACAGAGAATGAACACTGAAGCTTTCTTT. Protein: CASRQRMNTEAFF. The chain carries TRBV6-2 or TRBV6-3 and TRBJ1-1; D remains ambiguous. Germline V gene sequence: CDR1 MNHEY, CDR2 SVGEGT. This CDR3 comprises 13 residues. V shed 6 bases and J shed 0 bases, with 8 bases lying between them.

This clonotype was counted at least ten times. The CDR3 DNA sequence: TGCAGTGCTAGAGTGGGGGGGAACACCGGGGAGCTGTTTTTT. It encodes CSARVGGNTGELFF. The chain couples TRBV20-1 to TRBJ2-2; tentatively, D is TRBD2 (6 bases). Germline V gene lookup returns CDR1 DFQATT and CDR2 SNEGSKA (reference sequence). V was shortened by 1 base and J by 1 base, with 7 bases between the two germline ends. This CDR3 contains 14 residues.

This clonotype was seen repeatedly, ten times or more. J is TRBJ2-3 and V is TRBV12-3 or TRBV12-4; D gene unclear. The CDR3 has 14 amino acids. Trimming pared 6 bases from V and 3 bases from J, leaving 13 bases between. The DNA of the CDR3 is TGTGCCAGCAGCGCCGAGGTGACTACAGATACGCAGTATTTT. It specifies CASSAEVTTDTQYF.

The rearrangement joins TRBV5-5 to TRBJ2-5; weak D call: TRBD1 (6 bases). Between the trimmed V and J ends, which lost 0 bases and 5 bases, there was a span of 14 bases. The CDR3 contains 15 residues. Per germline, CDR1 SGHKS and CDR2 YYEKEE (reference sequence). This CDR3 reads CASSLAVGAVETQYF. As DNA, the CDR3 is TGTGCCAGCAGCTTGGCAGTGGGGGCTGTGGAGACCCAGTACTTC.

This clonotype has a count of ten or more. The chain couples TRBV29-1 to TRBJ1-1, with 12 bases aligning to TRBD1. The CDR3 is 14 residues long. The V segment lost 3 bases and the J segment 3 bases; nucleotides outside the gene matches: 2. The germline CDR1 and CDR2 sequences are SQVTM and ANQGSEA. DNA of the CDR3: TGCAGCGTTGAGGGACAGGGGGCGGACACTGAAGCTTTCTTT. Translated: CSVEGQGADTEAFF.

This clonotype was seen many times. The V call is TRBV6-2 or TRBV6-3, the J call TRBJ2-3, with D possibly TRBD2 on 7 matching bases. The germline gives CDR1 MNHEY, CDR2 SVGEGT. V was trimmed by 2 bases and J by 4 bases, leaving 10 bases between them. This CDR3 region has 14 residues. CDR3 region: CASSYGGASDTQYF. The CDR3 coding sequence is TGTGCCAGCAGTTACGGGGGGGCCTCAGATACGCAGTATTTT.

The rearrangement joins TRBV5-1 to TRBJ1-2, with D maybe TRBD1 (5 bases). Germline V gives CDR1 SGHRS, CDR2 YFSETQ. V shed 0 bases and J shed 2 bases, with 8 bases lying between them. This CDR3 is 14 amino acids long. CDR3 in amino acids: CASSLAGTNYGYTF. The CDR3 DNA is TGCGCCAGCAGCTTGGCAGGGACGAACTATGGCTACACCTTC.

This clonotype was recorded at least ten times. The chain couples TRBV11-2 to TRBJ2-1; TRBD2 aligns across 11 bases. V lost 2 bases to trimming and J lost 1 base; unmatched junction nucleotides: 1. Germline V gene lookup returns CDR1 SGHAT and CDR2 FQNNGV. This CDR3 comprises 16 residues. The CDR3 loop is CASSLRLAGSYNEQFF. Written as DNA, the CDR3 is TGTGCCAGCAGCTTAAGACTAGCGGGATCCTACAATGAGCAGTTCTTC.

The J gene is TRBJ2-3, the V gene TRBV24-1; 8 bases agree with TRBD2. Germline V lookup: CDR1 KGHDR, CDR2 SFDVKD. The CDR3 runs to 13 residues. V dropped 10 bases and J dropped 2; count of bases not matched to a gene: 4. Here the CDR3 DNA reads TGTGCCACTGGACTAGCCTCCACAGATACGCAGTATTTT. Encoded protein: CATGLASTDTQYF.

This clonotype was recorded at least ten times. The CDR3 bases are TGTGCCAGCACCTATAGTCGCCATGAGCAGTTCTTC. This translates into CASTYSRHEQFF. The chain employs TRBV18 and TRBJ2-1; no clear D. Germline-derived CDR1 and CDR2 are KGHSH and LQKENI. The CDR3 covers 12 residues. V was clipped by 8 bases and J by 8 bases, with 13 bases between them.

This clonotype was observed a few times. This chain uses TRBV20-1 with TRBJ2-7; D possibly corresponds to TRBD1 (6 bases). Germline CDR1 DFQATT, CDR2 SNEGSKA (reference sequence). The CDR3 totals 12 residues. Trimming removed 3 bases at V and 7 bases at J, with 13 bases between. CDR3 sequence (DNA): TGCAGTGCTAGCCCCCCCGGGACAGAGCAGTACTTC. This encodes CSASPPGTEQYF.

The chain has TRBV6-4 and TRBJ2-1, with 8 bases identical to TRBD2. Germline V gene sequence: CDR1 MRHNA, CDR2 SNTAGT. The junction had 5 bases not matched to a gene; V was cut back by 0 bases and J by 7 bases. The CDR3 totals 15 residues. As DNA, the CDR3 is TGTGCCAGCAGTGACTCGGGCGGGGGGAGGAATGAGCAGTTCTTC. This gives the protein CASSDSGGGRNEQFF.

The V gene is TRBV7-2, the J gene TRBJ2-2; D assignment may be TRBD1 or TRBD2 (6 bases each). CDR3 length equals 15 residues. Trimming removed 5 bases from V and 4 bases from J, with 14 bases in between. Germline V lookup: CDR1 SGHTA, CDR2 FQGNSA. In DNA, the CDR3 is TGTGCCAGCAGCCCCTTTGAGGGGGGCACCGGGGAGCTGTTTTTT. Residues: CASSPFEGGTGELFF. Using reference TRBV7-2 and TRBJ2-2 for the parts outside the CDR3, the full variable domain is GAGVSQSPSNKVTEKGKDVELRCDPISGHTALYWYRQSLGQGLEFLIYFQGNSAPDKSGLPSDRFSAERTGGSVSTLTIQRTQQEDSAVYLCASSPFEGGTGELFFGEGSRLTVL.

In this sample, this clonotype turned up many times. The genes are TRBV21-1 and TRBJ2-2; the DNA was not used to check the table's D call, TRBD1. TRBV21-1 is a recognized pseudogene. The CDR3 is made up of 17 amino acids. The CDR3 bases are TGTGCCAGCACCTACAGGGGGCGGGAGACGATTACCGGGGAGCTGTTTTTT. This gives the protein CASTYRGRETITGELFF.

This clonotype showed up just a few times. This chain uses TRBV3-1 with TRBJ2-1; 10 bases map to TRBD1. Trimming cost V 4 bases and J 5 bases; bases outside gene matches: 8. This CDR3 has 16 residues. Germline V gene sequence: CDR1 LGHDT, CDR2 YNNKEL (reference sequence). The CDR3 DNA sequence: TGTGCCAGCAGCCCAAGAGGGACAGGGGATAACAATGAGCAGTTCTTC. It translates to CASSPRGTGDNNEQFF.

In its sample, this clonotype was seen many times. J is TRBJ2-1 and V is TRBV20-1; TRBD1 agrees at 7 bases. The CDR3 covers 15 residues. V trimming: 5 bases; J trimming: 7 bases; junction bases outside the gene matches: 14. Germline V CDR1 and CDR2: DFQATT, SNEGSKA (reference sequence). Here the CDR3 reads CSALKVTGTRNEQFF. The CDR3 DNA follows: TGCAGTGCTCTAAAGGTGACAGGGACGAGGAATGAGCAGTTCTTC.

This chain links TRBV9 with TRBJ1-2; tentative D call: TRBD1 (5 bases). The CDR3 is made up of 15 amino acids. Trimming pared 4 bases from V and 4 bases from J, leaving 17 bases between. Germline CDR1 is SGDLS and CDR2 is YYNGEE. The CDR3 here is CASSSQGLPSYGYTF. The CDR3 nucleotides are TGTGCCAGCAGCAGCCAGGGACTGCCCAGCTATGGCTACACCTTC.